The next 6 T cell receptor beta chains were all read from a single sample in a study of blood T cells in healthy people across ages. The authors ran a second PCR of roughly 6 to 12 cycles using a sample-barcoded 5' primer and a J-beta primer mix. TCRdb re-called the 5' RACE reads through MiXCR, storing one row per CDR3 protein. The table has fewer than 750,000 distinct CDR3 sequences, 45% to 55% seen once. Sequencing input: blood. The receptor set was obtained from an elderly man in good health.

This sequence joins TRBV15 and TRBJ2-5; 9 positions match TRBD2. CDR1 LNHNV and CDR2 YYDKDF come from the germline V gene (reference sequence). With V trimmed by 0 bases and J by 11 bases, 16 bases remained unmatched. The length of the CDR3 is 17 residues. CDR3 DNA: TGTGCCACCAGCAGAGATCGGTATAGCGGGAGACGTGTTGAGCAGTACTTC. Amino acid sequence: CATSRDRYSGRRVEQYF. Drawing the rest from reference TRBV15 and TRBJ2-5, the complete variable domain is DAMVIQNPRYQVTQFGKPVTLSCSQTLNHNVMYWYQQKSSQAPKLLFHYYDKDFNNEADTPDNFQSRRPNTSFCFLDIRSPGLGDTAMYLCATSRDRYSGRRVEQYFGPGTRLLVL.

This clonotype was picked up a small number of times. The chain has TRBV20-1 and TRBJ2-1; 12 bases fit TRBD2. Unmatched junction bases numbered 13, after V lost 4 bases and J lost 9 bases. CDR1 and CDR2 (germline): DFQATT, SNEGSKA (reference sequence). CDR3 length: 16 amino acids. The CDR3 spells CSAIPVASGRAPEQFF. DNA for the CDR3: TGCAGTGCTATCCCCGTGGCTAGCGGGAGGGCCCCTGAGCAGTTCTTC.

The sample holds a few counts of this clonotype. The chain links TRBV9 to TRBJ2-3, with D perhaps matching TRBD2 (5 bases). The V gene lost 4 bases and the J gene lost 3 bases, with 15 bases spanning the gap. This CDR3 comprises 15 residues. Germline-derived CDR1 and CDR2 are SGDLS and YYNGEE. CDR3: CASSTLADGTDTQYF. CDR3 sequence (DNA): TGTGCCAGCAGCACCCTAGCTGACGGGACAGATACGCAGTATTTT.

On this clonotype: One junction end disagrees with the germline gene, perhaps due to a read error. The chain links TRBV7-9 to TRBJ1-6, with a possible D match to TRBD1 (6 bases). The V gene's germline CDR1 is SEHNR and CDR2 FQNEAQ (reference sequence). The CDR3 length is 15 residues. The CDR3 region is CASGLGGSYNSPLHF. For the CDR3, the DNA is TGTGCCAGCGGCTTAGGGGGATCCTATAATTCACCCCTCCACTTT. Complete variable domain (other parts from reference TRBV7-9 and TRBJ1-6): DTGVSQNPRHKITKRGQNVTFRCDPISEHNRLYWYRQTLGQGPEFLTYFQNEAQLEKSRLLSDRFSAERPKGSFSTLEIQRTEQGDSAMYLCASGLGGSYNSPLHFGNGTRLTVT.

This clonotype was observed a few times. The chain carries TRBV5-1 and TRBJ2-1; 9 nucleotides agree with TRBD2. Germline assignment: CDR1 SGHRS and CDR2 YFSETQ. This CDR3 has 16 residues. With V trimmed by 3 bases and J by 5 bases, 9 bases remained unmatched. CDR3: CASSYRTSVNNNEQFF. The CDR3 DNA is TGCGCCAGCAGCTACCGGACTAGCGTAAACAACAATGAGCAGTTCTTC. The full variable domain, completed using reference TRBV5-1 and TRBJ2-1, is KAGVTQTPRYLIKTRGQQVTLSCSPISGHRSVSWYQQTPGQGLQFLFEYFSETQRNKGNFPGRFSGRQFSNSRSEMNVSTLELGDSALYLCASSYRTSVNNNEQFFGPGTRLTVL.

The chain links TRBV12-3 or TRBV12-4 to TRBJ2-3; D not certain. CDR3 size: 14 residues. V lost 5 bases, J lost 0 bases, and 9 bases lay in between. The CDR3 is CASSVSQSTDTQYF. Here the CDR3 DNA reads TGTGCCAGCAGTGTGTCACAGAGCACAGATACGCAGTATTTT.